This TCR beta chain was captured by sequencing in a study of T cells after yellow fever vaccination (dated by TCRdb to about 2019). Some background on the complete study: The SMART-Seq v4 Ultra Low Input RNA kit was used to prepare libraries from fractions with low cell numbers. Two healthy male donors, one aged 18 to 30 and one aged 30 to 39 years, were included in the cohort. Blood was drawn at multiple timepoints before and after primary and secondary immunization, with bulk PBMC replicates and cell subsets isolated. To track T-cell clones before and after primary and booster YFV17D yellow fever vaccination, bulk TCR alpha and beta repertoires were sequenced longitudinally. Results and caveats for the whole study, not just this receptor: A small fraction of clonotypes appeared in both the CD4 and CD8 compartments, likely as a result of convergent recombination. Computational filtering was required because FACS-sorted repertoires could contain abundant contaminating clonotypes from the bulk population. Compared with the primary T-cell response, the secondary T-cell response was weaker but faster, peaking on day 5 rather than day 15. Because only a couple of donors were included in the study, the extent to which the findings can be generalized is limited. Most clones expanded after primary vaccination were re-detected after the booster (around 96% of CD4 and around nine tenths of CD8), suggesting broad memory maintenance.

The treatment or condition label, read with the paper, signifies: live attenuated yellow fever vaccine strain. Two biological replicates of bulk PBMCs were collected at each blood-draw timepoint. PBMCs were isolated from peripheral blood using a standard Ficoll-Paque protocol. RNA was extracted with TriZol from bulk PBMCs, CD4 and CD8 fractions, and dextramer-positive and dextramer-negative fractions. As regards this clonotype: Its antigen is not yet known. Base qualities are not provided; no much larger clone lies one nucleotide away.

TCR cDNA was made using 5'RACE template switching, a step that added a universal primer site and unique molecular identifiers. cDNA synthesis was primed from both the TCR alpha and TCR beta constant segments. Library amplification used two PCR steps, and the second PCR step added sample barcodes and sequencing adapters. Libraries were sequenced on Illumina HiSeq 2500 (2x100 bp) or NovaSeq (2x150 bp). On the study's bioinformatics: MIGEC handled demultiplexing of reads and collapsing into UMI consensus sequences, while MiXCR performed V(D)J alignment. Using edgeR on replicate PBMC samples, clonotypes were called vaccine-responding if FDR was below 0.01 and the log2 fold change was above 5 up to day 15. Each bulk clonotype received a CD4 or CD8 identity based on whether the sequenced CD4 or CD8 repertoire contained that clonotype at higher abundance. TCRdb reprocessed the public reads (quality trimming at Q25 with fastp, clone calling with MiXCR) and kept in-frame beta chains. One record per CDR3 amino acid sequence lists the most common genes and DNA. TCRdb, not the original authors, processed these V and J calls. Recorded for this sample are around 610,000 distinct CDR3 sequences; approximately 12% of them occurred a single time. Over 11% of the sample is in the top ten clones.

Deletion took 6 bases off V and 2 bases off J, with a span of 15 bases between the germline ends. In the germline V gene (reference sequence), CDR1 corresponds to SGHNT and CDR2 to YYREEE. The CDR3 numbers 14 residues from cysteine through phenylalanine. The only DNA kept is the CDR3, 42 bases in frame from the first base. The TCR comes from a man under 40 who received the YFV17D yellow fever vaccine. This sequence uses TRBV5-4 and TRBJ2-7; a weak D assignment points to TRBD2 (7 bases agree). The sample in question was PBMCs, obtained on the day of the yellow fever booster vaccination. The CDR3 here reads CASTFAGATYEQYF. The nucleotide sequence is TGTGCCAGCACGTTCGCGGGGGCTACCTACGAGCAGTACTTC. This CDR3, with the reference TRBV5-4 and TRBJ2-7 proteins standing in past its ends, gives the full variable domain ETGVTQSPTHLIKTRGQQVTLRCSSQSGHNTVSWYQQALGQGPQFIFQYYREEENGRGNFPPRFSGLQFPNYSSELNVNALELDDSALYLCASTFAGATYEQYFGPGTRLTVT.